This TCR beta chain was retrieved from a study of T cells in Graves' hyperthyroidism and ophthalmopathy (dated by TCRdb to between 2018 and 2020). Describing the broader study: Peripheral blood was sampled at the time of initial diagnosis, prior to any treatment. A discovery cohort of about 95 patients, roughly 45 with Graves' ophthalmopathy and over 55 with stable Graves' hyperthyroidism, was used to find distinguishing TCR V-J signatures. Prospective prediction of ophthalmopathy was tested in an independent validation cohort consisting of some 20 hyperthyroidism patients and 17 patients who later progressed to ophthalmopathy. The 100 or so discovery patients were randomly split 7:3 into training and test sets. In about 6 Graves' hyperthyroidism patients, the study also compared T-cell repertoires from thyroid tissue with T-cell repertoires from blood. After sampling, hyperthyroidism patients received methimazole starting at 30 mg daily, and ophthalmopathy patients received high-dose intravenous methylprednisolone. According to the paper, TCR Vbeta CDR3 sequencing was carried out on 135 peripheral blood samples, which came from some 41 ophthalmopathy, under 80 hyperthyroidism and about 17 progressor patients. What the study reported, not specific to this receptor: Sample size was not statistically predetermined, and blinding of investigators to group allocation was not performed. During validation, the model predicted progression to ophthalmopathy a median of about 6.3 months ahead of onset, with approximately 71% sensitivity and around 73% specificity. A model built on a 13 V-J signature distinguished ophthalmopathy from stable hyperthyroidism, reaching about 88% sensitivity and about 81% specificity in cross-validation and 80%/75% in testing. Blood samples also contained most of the expanded thyroid clonotypes (frequency above 0.001), which suggests that blood repertoires may reflect thyroid immune responses.

From the cysteine through the phenylalanine, the CDR3 covers 13 amino acids. CDR3 DNA only is kept here, 39 bases in frame from base 1. Looking up the germline V gene yields CDR1 MDHEN and CDR2 SYDVKM. Cut back by 3 bases and 0 bases, the V and J ends lie 5 bases apart. The table lists this clonotype with many counts. It lacks a known antigen. No clone much larger than this one lies a single base away; base qualities are absent. Stable Graves' hyperthyroidism was defined as no progression to ophthalmopathy during 18 months of follow-up. Hyperthyroidism patients were aged 18 to 65 years and newly diagnosed, with disease duration of less than 2 months. Any patient with an uncontrolled infection, another autoimmune disease, pregnancy or lactation was excluded. Diagnoses relied on clinical symptoms, serum thyroxine and TRAb, thyroid ultrasound and orbital computed tomography. PBMCs were isolated from approximately 10 ml of fresh peripheral blood by Ficoll-Paque density gradient centrifugation. Trizol reagent was used to extract total RNA, and RNA quality was then checked on an Agilent 2100 Bioanalyzer.

Amplification of TCR beta CDR3 regions was carried out from RNA transcripts. For the first round of RT-PCR on the TCR CDR3, the HTBI primer set was used together with the Qiagen OneStep RT-PCR kit. Libraries were constructed in a second round of multiplex PCR, after which size selection and purification were performed. The libraries were sequenced on an Illumina HiSeq2000 using paired-end 100 bp reads. Per the original workflow: SOAPnuke was used to process the raw data, with reads discarded if the reads contained adapters or uncalled bases, had a mean Phred below 15, or lacked an exact constant-primer or identifier match. High-quality paired reads were merged using COPE v1.2.5, and each unique nucleotide sequence was defined as a clonotype. MiTCR v1.1 was used to align the clonotypes against IMGT TRBV, TRBD and TRBJ reference segments. The analysis included only V-J combinations with a frequency above 0.0001, which together covered around 99% of the repertoires. The TCS score was defined as the ratio of F50 (clonal expansion) to E x V (chaos), calculated using BLOSUM62-based TCRdist between CDR3 peptides within each V-J. Welch's t-statistics and random forest reduced some 510 V-J features to 10 to 15, which were used in a naive Bayes classifier (R e1071). TCRdb reanalyzed the raw reads on its own, using fastp at Q25 for trimming and MiXCR for clone calling, and kept in-frame beta chains. Every entry covers one CDR3 protein and lists the most common genes and DNA from its rows. TCRdb's processing, not the authors' own work, is the source of the V and J calls. Here the sample has more than 550,000 distinct CDR3 sequences; 15% to 20% occur a single time. Around 15% of the sample is held by the ten biggest clonotypes.

The origin of this receptor is a man aged 50 to 60 with Graves' hyperthyroidism. The sequence joins TRBV28 to TRBJ1-1; the D gene is unclear. The sequencing sample was made of blood. The CDR3 region: CASSFLLNTEAFF. The nucleotides are TGTGCCAGCAGTTTCCTACTGAACACTGAAGCTTTCTTT.